The rows below give T cell receptor beta chains drawn from one sample of a study of CD8+ T cells in alopecia areata. Method: immunoSEQ multiplex PCR; TCRdb's copy keeps in-frame clones and lacks some. The repertoire holds about 160,000 clones, with approximately 60% as singletons. The material was CD4+ T cells sorted from blood, obtained at week 24, from a patient treated with tofacitinib. The receptors here all came from a human donor with alopecia areata. The CDR3 runs from the conserved cysteine through the conserved F or W. A D gene is named only where the DNA matches it firmly. Clone size is stated in some rows and not others, as once, few, many or a class when expanded.

v_gene: TRBV25-1; len: 13; d_gene: TRBD1; j_gene: TRBJ1-5; abundance: .; CDR3nt: TGTGCCAGCAGGGGGACAGAGGGCCAGCCCCAGCATTTT; CDR3aa: CASRGTEGQPQHF
v_gene: TRBV7-9; len: 14; d_gene: TRBD1; j_gene: TRBJ2-5; abundance: .; CDR3nt: TGTGCCAGCAGTTCCGGGACAGCTCAAGAGACCCAGTACTTC; CDR3aa: CASSSGTAQETQYF
v_gene: TRBV5-4; len: 13; d_gene: .; j_gene: TRBJ1-2; abundance: few; CDR3nt: TGTGCCAGCAGCCAGGCCGGGAGCTATGGCTACACCTTC; CDR3aa: CASSQAGSYGYTF
v_gene: TRBV18; len: 17; d_gene: .; j_gene: TRBJ2-5; abundance: .; CDR3nt: TGTGCCAGCTCACCGCTCCCCCAGCGGGCGCCGCCGGAGACCCAGTACTTC; CDR3aa: CASSPLPQRAPPETQYF
v_gene: TRBV29-1; len: 12; d_gene: .; j_gene: TRBJ2-1; abundance: .; CDR3nt: TGCAGCGTTGGACGACAGTCCAATGAGCAGTTCTTC; CDR3aa: CSVGRQSNEQFF
v_gene: TRBV18; len: 18; d_gene: .; j_gene: TRBJ2-7; abundance: .; CDR3nt: TGTGCCAGCTCACCACCCCACAGGGGAATATCTCGGAGGGGCGAGCAGTACTTC; CDR3aa: CASSPPHRGISRRGEQYF
v_gene: TRBV29-1; len: 15; d_gene: TRBD2; j_gene: TRBJ2-3; abundance: few; CDR3nt: TGCAGCGCAAAAAGACTAGCGGGTAGCACAGATACGCAGTATTTT; CDR3aa: CSAKRLAGSTDTQYF
v_gene: TRBV30; len: 14; d_gene: .; j_gene: TRBJ1-1; abundance: .; CDR3nt: TGTGCCTGGAGTGTACTAGGGATGGGCACTGAAGCTTTCTTT; CDR3aa: CAWSVLGMGTEAFF
v_gene: TRBV15; len: 15; d_gene: .; j_gene: TRBJ1-2; abundance: .; CDR3nt: TGTGCCACCAGCAGAGGATTCGTCAGGGGAGACGGCTACACCTTC; CDR3aa: CATSRGFVRGDGYTF
v_gene: TRBV5-1; len: 15; d_gene: TRBD1; j_gene: TRBJ2-7; abundance: .; CDR3nt: TGCGCCAGCAGCTTCAAACAGGGGTTCTCCTACGAGCAGTACTTC; CDR3aa: CASSFKQGFSYEQYF
v_gene: TRBV27; len: 15; d_gene: .; j_gene: TRBJ1-2; abundance: .; CDR3nt: TGTGCCAGCAGCCTTAACGCGGCAGGGACCTATGGCTACACCTTC; CDR3aa: CASSLNAAGTYGYTF
v_gene: TRBV29-1; len: 15; d_gene: TRBD1; j_gene: TRBJ1-5; abundance: .; CDR3nt: TGCAGCGTTGGAGCGACAGGGGACGACAATCAGCCCCAGCATTTT; CDR3aa: CSVGATGDDNQPQHF
v_gene: TRBV4-2; len: 14; d_gene: TRBD1; j_gene: TRBJ1-2; abundance: .; CDR3nt: TGTGCCAGCACCCAGGGGGCCTCGAAGTATGGCTACACCTTC; CDR3aa: CASTQGASKYGYTF
v_gene: TRBV7-9; len: 13; d_gene: .; j_gene: TRBJ2-7; abundance: .; CDR3nt: TGTGCCAGCAGCTCCCGGACAGCCTACGAGCAGTACTTC; CDR3aa: CASSSRTAYEQYF
v_gene: TRBV5-6; len: 13; d_gene: .; j_gene: TRBJ2-7; abundance: .; CDR3nt: TGTGCCAGCAGCTTTGGCAGGGCCAACGAGCAGTACTTC; CDR3aa: CASSFGRANEQYF
v_gene: TRBV29-1; len: 11; d_gene: TRBD1; j_gene: TRBJ2-3; abundance: .; CDR3nt: TGCAGCGCCAGGGGGTCGAATACGCAGTATTTT; CDR3aa: CSARGSNTQYF
v_gene: TRBV10-3; len: 12; d_gene: .; j_gene: TRBJ2-3; abundance: .; CDR3nt: TGTGCCATCAAAGACCGCACAGATACGCAGTATTTT; CDR3aa: CAIKDRTDTQYF
v_gene: TRBV25-1; len: 14; d_gene: .; j_gene: TRBJ1-6; abundance: .; CDR3nt: TGTGCCAGCAGTGACCCCCAGAGTAATTCACCCCTCCACTTT; CDR3aa: CASSDPQSNSPLHF
v_gene: TRBV29-1; len: 11; d_gene: TRBD1; j_gene: TRBJ1-1; abundance: once; CDR3nt: TGCAGCGTAAGAGACAGGGCTGAAGCTTTCTTT; CDR3aa: CSVRDRAEAFF
v_gene: TRBV7-9; len: 12; d_gene: .; j_gene: TRBJ1-1; abundance: few; CDR3nt: TGTGCCAGCAGCTACAGGGTCACTGAAGCTTTCTTT; CDR3aa: CASSYRVTEAFF
v_gene: TRBV23-1; len: 18; d_gene: .; j_gene: TRBJ2-6; abundance: .; CDR3nt: TGCGCCAGCAGTCAATCGGTCAACGGGTCCTCTGGGGCCAACGTCCTGACTTTC; CDR3aa: CASSQSVNGSSGANVLTF
v_gene: TRBV4-1; len: 14; d_gene: TRBD1; j_gene: TRBJ1-2; abundance: .; CDR3nt: TGCGCCAGCAGCCAAGGGACAGGGGGCCGGGGCTACACCTTC; CDR3aa: CASSQGTGGRGYTF
v_gene: TRBV29-1; len: 13; d_gene: .; j_gene: TRBJ1-1; abundance: .; CDR3nt: TGCAGCGTTGAAAGGCCTATGAACACTGAAGCTTTCTTT; CDR3aa: CSVERPMNTEAFF
v_gene: TRBV18; len: 13; d_gene: .; j_gene: TRBJ2-5; abundance: .; CDR3nt: TGTGCCAGCTCACGTGACAGACAAGAGACCCAGTACTTC; CDR3aa: CASSRDRQETQYF